Listed here is a single T cell receptor (beta chain). The germline CDR1 and CDR2 sequences are SNHLY and FYNNEI. The CDR3 length is 13 residues. V was cut by 8 bases and J by 6 bases, with 13 bases left in between. The data were produced by immunoSEQ multiplex PCR, yet TCRdb's version contains in-frame clones alone and is incomplete. The table shows 150,000 or so clones, with less than 90% occurring only once. This entry is derived from a study of radiation and T cells in renal cell carcinoma. As to time point: blood 4 weeks post-SBRT, at nephrectomy. Specified treatment: 15 Gy SBRT to primary tumor, nephrectomy 4 weeks later.

The V call is TRBV2, the J call TRBJ1-4; a weak D match, TRBD1 (5 bases). The material sequenced was blood, taken from a patient whose treatment included radiotherapy and nephrectomy. This TCR was sampled from a woman aged 45 to 65 with renal cell carcinoma. CDR3 in DNA: TGTGCCAGCCGGGGGTCGGTCGATGAAAAACTGTTTTTT. This gives the protein CASRGSVDEKLFF.